This TCR beta chain was sequenced in a study of shared clonotypes between healthy human individuals. The CDR3 sequence is 13 residues long. V dropped 5 bases and J dropped 6 bases, with 11 bases sitting between them. Germline CDR1 reads SGHTA; CDR2 reads FQGTGA. TCRdb's table, derived via immunoSEQ multiplex PCR, lists solely in-frame clones and lacks some. The sample records about 2.4 million clones, roughly 93% being singletons. This chain uses TRBV7-3 with TRBJ1-5; D call uncertain. This sequence was found in a man younger than 35 in good health. Some clones in this sample may be carry-over from other donors' samples. Sequenced material: naive CD4+ T cells from PBMCs. Described subset: CD45RA+ positively selected. CDR3 amino acids: CASSLTLGQPQHF. CDR3 bases: TGTGCCAGCAGCCTGACATTGGGTCAGCCCCAGCATTTT. The variable domain in full, completed from reference TRBV7-3 and TRBJ1-5, reads GAGVSQTPSNKVTEKGKYVELRCDPISGHTALYWYRQSLGQGPEFLIYFQGTGAADDSGLPNDRFFAVRPEGSVSTLKIQRTERGDSAVYLCASSLTLGQPQHFGDGTRLSIL.